This is a list of T cell receptor beta chains from one sample in a study of naive CD8 T cells in extremely preterm neonates. The repertoire was sequenced with immunoSEQ multiplex PCR; TCRdb's copy has only in-frame clones and lacks some. This table has approximately 6,000 clones, 95% to 98% appearing once. Sequencing used naive CD8+ T cells from blood. The receptors were sampled from a human donor in good health. The CDR3 runs from the conserved cysteine through the conserved F or W. D genes are given only for firm matches.

v_gene	d_gene	j_gene	CDR3nt	CDR3aa
TRBV27	TRBD1	TRBJ1-1	TGTGCCAGCAGGACGGGACAGGCTCATGAAGCTTTCTTT	CASRTGQAHEAFF
TRBV2	.	TRBJ1-3	TGTGCCAGGAGTTCCATGCTCGGTCCGGGGAACACCATATATTTT	CARSSMLGPGNTIYF
TRBV7-3	.	TRBJ2-3	TGTGCCAGCAGCTACAGGGAAGCCAGAGTTAAATCAGATACGCAGTATTTT	CASSYREARVKSDTQYF
TRBV28	TRBD1	TRBJ2-3	TGTGCCAGCAGCGCCTGGGACAGGGGCACAGATACGCAGTATTTT	CASSAWDRGTDTQYF
TRBV29-1	TRBD2	TRBJ2-7	TGCAGCGTTTTGGGGGCATATGAGCGGGAGGGCCGCTACGAGCAGTACTTC	CSVLGAYEREGRYEQYF
TRBV19	.	TRBJ2-5	TGTGCCAGTAGGGCGGGGTTGGAGACCCAGTACTTC	CASRAGLETQYF
TRBV29-1	TRBD2	TRBJ2-5	TGCAGCGTTGAAGGGACTAGCGGGAGACAAGAGACCCAGTACTTC	CSVEGTSGRQETQYF
TRBV28	TRBD1	TRBJ2-7	TGTGCCAGCAGTTCACCGGGACAGGGATCTTTAGAGCAGTACTTC	CASSSPGQGSLEQYF
TRBV4-1	TRBD2	TRBJ2-1	TGCGCCAGCAGCCAAGGGAGCGGGAGGGCCCAGGAGCAGTTCTTC	CASSQGSGRAQEQFF
TRBV15	.	TRBJ2-7	TGTGCCACCGCACAGGGCCAATCCTACGAGCAGTACTTC	CATAQGQSYEQYF
TRBV27	TRBD1	TRBJ1-5	TGTGCCAGCAGTGCGACAGGGGGAGTTTTGCATTTT	CASSATGGVLHF
TRBV7-2	.	TRBJ2-7	TGTGCCAGCAGCTTAGGTCCTTATCAGTTCGCCTACGAGCAGTACTTC	CASSLGPYQFAYEQYF
TRBV9	TRBD2	TRBJ2-3	TGTGCCAGCAGCTCAAGCCTTGGACTAGCGGTTAGCACAGATACGCAGTATTTT	CASSSSLGLAVSTDTQYF